The 11 T cell receptor beta chains presented below share a single source sample, sequenced in a study of T cell responses to AZD1222 COVID-19 vaccine. Produced via immunoSEQ multiplex PCR; TCRdb's table is partial and in-frame only. Counted here are about 160,000 clones, about 91% occurring once; the ten biggest clones make up under 2.5%. The sample here was peripheral blood, taken on day 0 of AZD1222 vaccination. These TCRs come from an adult in good health.

This chain uses TRBV3-1 (or the pseudogene TRBV3-2) with TRBJ1-1; the D is unclear. Germline CDR1 and CDR2: LGHDT and YNNKEL (reference sequence). The CDR3 covers 14 residues. V was shortened by 1 base and J by 8 bases, with 14 bases between the two germline ends. This chain's CDR3 is CASSQVEGIAEAFF. For the CDR3, the DNA is TGTGCCAGCAGCCAAGTTGAAGGGATTGCCGAAGCTTTCTTT.

The chain recombines TRBV11-2 with TRBJ2-7, with unresolved D. V lost 5 bases and J lost 0, with 8 bases in between. Looked up from germline, CDR1 is SGHAT and CDR2 is FQNNGV. This CDR3 is built from 13 residues. CDR3 residues: CASSPSPSYEQYF. The CDR3 DNA sequence: TGTGCCAGCAGCCCTAGTCCCTCCTACGAGCAGTACTTC.

V is TRBV5-1 and J is TRBJ2-7, with D tentatively TRBD1 or TRBD2 (5 bases each). This CDR3 region has 15 residues. The germline V gene encodes CDR1 SGHRS and CDR2 YFSETQ. V lost 2 bases, J lost 4 bases, and 16 bases lay in between. The CDR3 DNA follows: TGCGCCAGCAGCTTAGGGGACGCTATCCTGTACGAGCAGTACTTC. It codes for CASSLGDAILYEQYF.

The chain joins TRBV5-5 to TRBJ2-7; 10 bases are a match to TRBD2. Trimming took 0 bases from V and 5 from J; bases not matched to a gene: 8. From germline, CDR1 is SGHKS and CDR2 YYEKEE (reference sequence). The CDR3 spans 16 residues. The CDR3 coding sequence is TGTGCCAGCAGCTTGGTCGGGCTAGCGGGAGAAAACGAGCAGTACTTC. This sequence encodes CASSLVGLAGENEQYF.

The V call is TRBV5-1, the J call TRBJ1-4, with 7 bases fitting TRBD1. The CDR3 contains 15 residues. V lost 4 bases to trimming and J lost 4 bases; unmatched junction nucleotides: 7. Germline V gives CDR1 SGHRS, CDR2 YFSETQ. The CDR3 region has the DNA TGCGCCAGCAGCGCCCCGGGACAGAGTAATGAAAAACTGTTTTTT. Translated: CASSAPGQSNEKLFF.

The chain couples TRBV19 to TRBJ2-1, with TRBD2 matching over 10 bases. The V and J ends lost 8 bases and 5 bases, in that order; junction bases with no gene match: 6. This CDR3 region has 14 residues. Germline CDR1 and CDR2: LNHDA and SQIVND (reference sequence). As DNA, the CDR3 is TGTGCCAGTGCCGGGACTAGCGTAGACAATGAGCAGTTCTTC. Translation gives CASAGTSVDNEQFF.

The chain combines TRBV4-1 with TRBJ1-1; a possible D gene is TRBD1 (5 bases). The CDR3 consists of 15 residues. In germline, CDR1 is MGHRA, CDR2 YSYEKL. Trimming stripped 3 bases from V and 11 bases from J, with 22 bases between. The CDR3 sequence is CASSHLARDPRWAFF. In nucleotides, the CDR3 is TGCGCCAGCAGCCACTTAGCCCGGGACCCCAGGTGGGCTTTCTTT.

This sequence joins TRBV28 and TRBJ2-7, with TRBD1 matching 9 bases. The length of the CDR3 is 14 residues. Germline V gives CDR1 MDHEN, CDR2 SYDVKM. The ends lost 7 bases at V and 12 bases at J; junction bases unmatched: 16. The CDR3: CASNLGSDRGFRYF. Written as DNA, the CDR3 is TGTGCCAGCAACCTAGGATCGGACAGGGGTTTTAGGTACTTC.

The chain joins TRBV19 to TRBJ1-5; TRBD1 matches 7 bases. The CDR3 runs to 19 residues. V lost 5 bases to trimming and J lost 1 base; unmatched junction nucleotides: 17. CDR1 and CDR2 (germline): LNHDA, SQIVND (reference sequence). CDR3 residues: CASSFVPGTALESNQPQHF. The DNA of the CDR3 is TGTGCCAGTAGTTTCGTGCCCGGGACAGCCTTGGAAAGCAATCAGCCCCAGCATTTT.

The J gene is TRBJ1-5, the V gene TRBV19; D not certain. V was pared by 3 bases and J by 0 bases, with 12 bases between. The length of the CDR3 is 16 residues. Germline CDR1 and CDR2: LNHDA and SQIVND (reference sequence). The CDR3 region has the DNA TGTGCCAGTAGTATGGCCCCCAAGGGTAGCAATCAGCCCCAGCATTTT. Its protein is CASSMAPKGSNQPQHF.

This clone has just one count. This rearrangement joins TRBV6-5 to TRBJ2-3; TRBD1 matches at 9 bases. CDR1 and CDR2 (germline): MNHEY, SVGAGI. J lost 4 bases, V lost 5 bases, and 4 bases had no gene match. The CDR3 covers 14 residues. The CDR3 sequence is CASSPGQGSDTQYF. In nucleotides, the CDR3 is TGTGCCAGCAGTCCCGGACAGGGGTCAGATACGCAGTATTTT.